These T cell receptor beta chains were read from a single sample in a study of cytomegalovirus exposure and HLA in healthy donors. Sequencing used immunoSEQ multiplex PCR; TCRdb keeps in-frame clones, though not all of them. The sample lists 170,000 or so clones; more than 70% were seen once. The sample consisted of PBMCs. These receptors all come from a boy aged 2-9 years in good health and CMV-seronegative. Both conserved end residues are part of each CDR3. The D gene is left open where the match is weak. Clone size is given for some rows only: seen once, a few or many times, or a class if the clone is expanded.

.	.	TRBV7-9	TRBJ2-1	TGTGCCAGCAGCGCCCGCTCGGAGAACCCCTACAATGAGCAGTTCTTC	CASSARSENPYNEQFF
.	.	TRBV9	TRBJ2-3	TGTGCCAGCAGCGTAGATACACCTAGCACAGATACGCAGTATTTT	CASSVDTPSTDTQYF
.	.	TRBV28	TRBJ1-1	TGTGCCAGCAGTCATGCGTATAGGAGAGACACTGAAGCTTTCTTT	CASSHAYRRDTEAFF
.	.	TRBV6-5	TRBJ2-7	TGTGCCAGCAGTTCAAACAGTCTCTCCTACGAGCAGTACTTC	CASSSNSLSYEQYF
TRBD2	.	TRBV5-1	TRBJ2-7	TGCGCCAGCAGCTCCCCGGGACTAGCAGACAAGTCCTACGGGCAGTACTTC	CASSSPGLADKSYGQYF
TRBD1	.	TRBV5-4	TRBJ1-1	TGTGCCAGCAGCTTGGATTTGGACAGGGGGACGACTGAAGCTTTCTTT	CASSLDLDRGTTEAFF
.	.	TRBV5-6	TRBJ2-7	TGTGCCAGCAGCCTGACTAGTTACGAGCAGTACTTC	CASSLTSYEQYF
.	.	TRBV7-2	TRBJ1-2	TGTGCCAGCAGCTTCCTGTCCGGGGGGAACTATGGCTACACCTTC	CASSFLSGGNYGYTF
.	.	TRBV2	TRBJ2-1	TGTGCCAGCAGTGATCGGACATCAGGGCACAATGAGCAGTTCTTC	CASSDRTSGHNEQFF
.	.	TRBV11-2	TRBJ2-5	TGTGCCAGCAGCCAGCGGACAGACCAAGAGACCCAGTACTTC	CASSQRTDQETQYF
TRBD2	.	TRBV6-5	TRBJ2-3	TGTGCCAGCAGCGTGAGCGGGGAAGGCACAGATACGCAGTATTTT	CASSVSGEGTDTQYF
.	.	TRBV6-6	TRBJ2-1	TGTGCCAGCAGTACCACAGGTAACTACAATGAGCAGTTCTTC	CASSTTGNYNEQFF
TRBD1	.	TRBV10-3	TRBJ2-7	TGTGCCATCAGTGTAGGTGGGACAGGGACCTCCTACGAGCAGTACTTC	CAISVGGTGTSYEQYF
.	.	TRBV25-1	TRBJ2-7	TGTGCCAGCAGTGAAGTCGGACAGCTCTACGAGCAGTACTTC	CASSEVGQLYEQYF
TRBD2	.	TRBV7-9	TRBJ2-1	TGTGCCAGCAGCTTAGCGCGTTTAGGGGAGGGTCCCTCCTACAATGAGCAGTTCTTC	CASSLARLGEGPSYNEQFF
.	few	TRBV7-2	TRBJ1-5	TGTGCCAGCAGCTTAAGGGTAGGGGGAGATCAGCCCCAGCATTTT	CASSLRVGGDQPQHF
TRBD1	.	TRBV13	TRBJ1-1	TGTGCCAGCAGCGACGACTTAGGACGGGACAGGAATTTCACTGAAGCTTTCTTT	CASSDDLGRDRNFTEAFF
.	.	TRBV7-9	TRBJ2-3	TGTGCCAGCAGCTTGGGAGAGTTCGATCACACAGATACGCAGTATTTT	CASSLGEFDHTDTQYF
TRBD1	.	TRBV25-1	TRBJ1-6	TGTGCCAGCAGAGGACAGGGGGGCTTTTACTCACCCCTCCACTTT	CASRGQGGFYSPLHF
.	.	TRBV4-2	TRBJ2-5	TGTGCCAGCAGCCTCAACGGGATAGCGGCTGAAGAGACCCAGTACTTC	CASSLNGIAAEETQYF
.	.	TRBV11-2	TRBJ1-1	TGTGCCAGCAGCTTACTCGGAGGGGCGGCCACTGAAGCTTTCTTT	CASSLLGGAATEAFF
.	.	TRBV4-1	TRBJ1-4	TGCGCCAGCAGCCAAGAGGGACTTACTAATGAAAAACTGTTTTTT	CASSQEGLTNEKLFF
.	.	TRBV5-1	TRBJ2-5	TGCGCCAGCAGGTGGAGCCAAGAGACCCAGTACTTC	CASRWSQETQYF